This entry lists 6 T cell receptor beta chains sequenced from one sample in a study of technical replicates of blood from a handful of donors. Here immunoSEQ multiplex PCR was the method, and the copy in TCRdb shows in-frame clones only, minus some. The table shows 65,000 to 80,000 clones, with approximately 97% occurring only once. The sequencing sample was made of T cells isolated from PBMCs. Every receptor here comes from a human donor in good health.

This chain links TRBV5-1 with TRBJ1-4, with 8 bases matching TRBD1. V lost 3 bases to trimming and J lost 8 bases; unmatched junction nucleotides: 6. The CDR3 spans 14 residues. Germline values: CDR1 SGHRS, CDR2 YFSETQ. The CDR3 loop reads CASSSGQGGEKLFF. The CDR3 bases are TGCGCCAGCAGCTCCGGACAGGGAGGCGAAAAACTGTTTTTT.

About this clone itself: Compared with germline, one end of the junction differs, possibly owing to a read error. CDR3 DNA sequence: TGCGCCAGCAGCTTGACTATAGAGGCCCAGTACTTC. Translation: CASSLTIEAQYF. The genes are TRBV5-1 and TRBJ2-5; no firm D call. Germline CDR1 and CDR2: SGHRS and YFSETQ. This CDR3 has 12 residues. Looking up the rest from reference TRBV5-1 and TRBJ2-5 gives the full variable domain: KAGVTQTPRYLIKTRGQQVTLSCSPISGHRSVSWYQQTPGQGLQFLFEYFSETQRNKGNFPGRFSGRQFSNSRSEMNVSTLELGDSALYLCASSLTIEAQYFGPGTRLLVL.

This sequence joins TRBV15 and TRBJ1-4; D possibly corresponds to TRBD1 (5 bases). The CDR3 runs 12 residues. The germline V and J ends were trimmed by 11 bases and 5 bases, with 12 bases remaining between them. CDR1 is LNHNV and CDR2 is YYDKDF in the germline V gene (reference sequence). The CDR3 loop is CAVGTLNEKLFF. The CDR3 DNA follows: TGTGCCGTTGGGACTTTAAATGAAAAACTGTTTTTT.

CDR3: CASSLSTGLAASYEQYF. The CDR3 nucleotides are TGTGCCAGCAGTTTATCGACTGGACTAGCCGCATCCTACGAGCAGTACTTC. The chain recombines TRBV28 with TRBJ2-7; 8 positions match TRBD2. V lost 1 base and J lost 1; bases outside the gene matches: 9. This CDR3 is 17 amino acids long. From germline, CDR1 is MDHEN and CDR2 SYDVKM.

The chain joins TRBV14 to TRBJ2-3, with TRBD2 matching over 13 bases. The CDR3 has 19 residues. Trimming cost V 5 bases and J 5 bases; bases outside gene matches: 16. Per germline, CDR1 SGHDN and CDR2 FVKESK. Written as DNA, the CDR3 is TGTGCCAGCAGCTATAGGACTAGCGGGAGAAGGATTCCTGGAGATACGCAGTATTTT. Translating gives CASSYRTSGRRIPGDTQYF. The full variable domain, with the rest looked up from reference TRBV14 and TRBJ2-3, is EAGVTQFPSHSVIEKGQTVTLRCDPISGHDNLYWYRRVMGKEIKFLLHFVKESKQDESGMPNNRFLAERTGGTYSTLKVQPAELEDSGVYFCASSYRTSGRRIPGDTQYFGPGTRLTVL.

This clone was observed a single time. The genes are TRBV28 and TRBJ2-5; 11 bases line up with TRBD2. CDR1 MDHEN and CDR2 SYDVKM come from the germline V gene. This CDR3 spans 15 amino acids. V trimming: 6 bases; J trimming: 3 bases; junction bases outside the gene matches: 6. The CDR3, as DNA: TGTGCCAGCAGAGTCGGGACTAGCGGTAAAGAGACCCAGTACTTC. Translation: CASRVGTSGKETQYF.